What follows is one TCR beta chain and its context. This clonotype was picked up many times. The antigen this receptor binds is unknown. Base qualities were left out, and no much larger clone turns up one base away. The time point label for this specimen denotes: after trial treatment. This sample's treatment or condition label indicates: LDRT plus nivolumab, ipilimumab, low-dose cyclophosphamide and aspirin (RACIN trial). Donors were enrolled in RACIN, a single-arm phase I dose-escalation trial combining nivolumab, ipilimumab, aspirin, low-dose cyclophosphamide and low-dose radiotherapy. To be eligible, a patient needed to have an advanced solid tumor that was TIL-negative. These data come from a study of low-dose radiotherapy and immunotherapy resistance in tumors (dated by TCRdb to the early 2020s). About the investigation overall: Cohort 1 received 0.5 Gy per fraction every 2 weeks, with a prescribed total PTV dose of 6.5 Gy. Cohort 2 received 1 Gy per fraction every two weeks, with a total of 13 Gy over 26 weeks. Nivolumab and ipilimumab were both given intravenously, with nivolumab at a 240 mg flat dose every two weeks and ipilimumab at 1 mg/kg every six weeks. Intravenous cyclophosphamide at 200 mg/m2 was administered every two weeks, one day ahead of each radiation and immunotherapy administration. Starting on cycle 1 day 1, patients took 300 mg of aspirin by mouth once a day for four cycles. Randomization of trial participants into treatment groups was not performed. Eight patients were included in the translational analysis, namely three from the first dose cohort plus the first five from the second dose cohort.

Sequenced on an Illumina HiSeq 2500. To make first-strand cDNA, Superscript III was used along with a set of TRAV- and TRBV-specific primers so that both the TCRalpha and TCRbeta chains were covered. An approximately 20-cycle PCR with Phusion amplified the TCRs, pairing a constant-region primer with the adapter that was attached to the V primers. Isolated mRNA was amplified with the MessageAmp II aRNA Amplification Kit, using an approximately 17-hour in vitro transcription at 37°C. The Dynabeads mRNA DIRECT Purification Kit was used to isolate mRNA for TCR sequencing. Indexed Illumina adapters were added in a second Phusion PCR of 20 to 25 cycles, and the PCR products were purified with AMPure XP beads. From the authors' description of their analysis: Custom Perl scripts were used to pool TCR sequences that encoded the same protein, to remove out-of-frame sequences, and to calculate the abundance of each clonotype. Any TCR sequence supported by only a single read was excluded from analysis. Repertoire metrics included Shannon entropy, Gini index, clonality, richness, and frequency of TCRs shared between repertoires. TCRdb reran the public reads through fastp at Q25 and MiXCR, keeping productive beta chains. Every entry covers one CDR3 protein and lists the most common genes and DNA from its rows. The V and J calls come from TCRdb's annotation, not from the publication. For this sample there are some 100,000 distinct CDR3 sequences; around 21% appear just once. The top ten clonotypes cover 4.1% of the sample.

The sample in question was PBMCs, obtained after low-dose radiotherapy plus immunotherapy. This TCR came from a male donor with prostate cancer.

The CDR3 region reads CASSWGPNTGELFF. The sequenced DNA: TGTGCCAGCAGCTGGGGCCCGAACACCGGGGAGCTGTTTTTT. The chain employs TRBV13 and TRBJ2-2; TRBD1 is possibly the D segment (5 matching bases). Trimming at the junction amounts to 4 bases on V and 0 bases on J, and the germline ends lie 6 bases apart. Its CDR3 holds 14 amino acids, cysteine through phenylalanine. The CDR3 DNA has 42 bases and is translated from base 1. According to the germline V gene (reference sequence), CDR1 reads PRHDT and CDR2 reads FYEKMQ.